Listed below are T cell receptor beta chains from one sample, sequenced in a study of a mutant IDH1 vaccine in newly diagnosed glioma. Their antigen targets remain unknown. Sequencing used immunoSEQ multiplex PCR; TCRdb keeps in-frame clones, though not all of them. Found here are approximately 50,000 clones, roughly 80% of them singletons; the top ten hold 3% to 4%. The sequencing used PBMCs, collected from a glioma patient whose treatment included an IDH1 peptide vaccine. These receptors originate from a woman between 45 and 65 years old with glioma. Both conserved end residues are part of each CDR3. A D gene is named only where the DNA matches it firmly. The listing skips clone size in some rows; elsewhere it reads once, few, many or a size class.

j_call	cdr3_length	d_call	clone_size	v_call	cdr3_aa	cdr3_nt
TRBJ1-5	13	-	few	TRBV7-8	CASTGDKSQPQHF	TGTGCCAGCACCGGTGACAAATCCCAGCCCCAGCATTTT
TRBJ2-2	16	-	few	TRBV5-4	CASSIPTASGTGELFF	TGTGCCAGCAGCATACCGACAGCATCGGGTACCGGGGAGCTGTTTTTT
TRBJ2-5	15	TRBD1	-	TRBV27	CASSPGTGGAETQYF	TGTGCCAGCAGCCCCGGGACAGGGGGCGCGGAGACCCAGTACTTC
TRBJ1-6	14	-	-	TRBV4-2	CASSQDRGVSPLHF	TGTGCCAGCAGCCAAGATCGGGGGGTGTCACCCCTCCACTTT
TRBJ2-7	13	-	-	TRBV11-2	CASSFEIPYEQYF	TGTGCCAGCAGCTTTGAGATCCCCTACGAGCAGTACTTC
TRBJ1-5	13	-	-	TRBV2	CASEGLPEEPQHF	TGTGCCAGCGAGGGACTCCCGGAGGAGCCCCAGCATTTT
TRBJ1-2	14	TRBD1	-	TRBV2	CASSGTGGKKGYTF	TGTGCCAGCAGTGGGACAGGGGGTAAAAAGGGCTACACCTTC
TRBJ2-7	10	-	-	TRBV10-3	CAAGGSEQYF	TGTGCCGCAGGGGGGAGCGAGCAGTACTTC
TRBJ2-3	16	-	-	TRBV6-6	CASSQFEELTTDTQYF	TGTGCCAGCAGTCAATTTGAGGAACTTACCACAGATACGCAGTATTTT
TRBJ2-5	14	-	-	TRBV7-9	CASSLEGNWETQYF	TGTGCCAGCAGCTTAGAGGGAAATTGGGAGACCCAGTACTTC
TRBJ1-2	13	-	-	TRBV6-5	CASSMTGLGGYTF	TGTGCCAGCAGCATGACAGGCCTCGGGGGCTACACCTTC
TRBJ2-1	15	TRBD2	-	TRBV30	CAWSVSSGAGNEQFF	TGTGCCTGGAGTGTATCTAGCGGGGCCGGGAATGAGCAGTTCTTC
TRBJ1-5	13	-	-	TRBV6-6	CASSSGAGQPQHF	TGTGCCAGCAGTTCAGGGGCTGGTCAGCCCCAGCATTTT
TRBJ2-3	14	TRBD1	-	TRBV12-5	CASGFEGAGDTQYF	TGTGCTAGTGGATTCGAGGGGGCAGGGGATACGCAGTATTTT
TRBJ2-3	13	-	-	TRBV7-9	CASIRGGTDTQYF	TGTGCCAGCATCCGAGGGGGCACAGATACGCAGTATTTT
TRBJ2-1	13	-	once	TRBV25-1	CASRWFGDGEQFF	TGTGCCAGCAGATGGTTTGGAGACGGGGAGCAGTTCTTC
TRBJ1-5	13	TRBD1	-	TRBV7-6	CASSLEVQGALHF	TGTGCCAGCAGCTTAGAAGTACAGGGGGCCCTGCATTTT
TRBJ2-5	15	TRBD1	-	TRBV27	CASSSPTGGGETQYF	TGTGCCAGCAGTTCTCCGACAGGGGGCGGCGAGACCCAGTACTTC
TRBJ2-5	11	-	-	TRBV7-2	CASSRTGTQYF	TGTGCCAGCAGCCGAACGGGGACCCAGTACTTC
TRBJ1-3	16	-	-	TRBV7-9	CASSPLGRGSGNTIYF	TGTGCCAGCAGCCCCCTTGGGAGGGGCTCTGGAAACACCATATATTTT
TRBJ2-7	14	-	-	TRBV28	CASSDQGKGWEQYF	TGTGCCAGCAGTGACCAGGGGAAGGGGTGGGAGCAGTACTTC
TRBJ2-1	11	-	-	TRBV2	CASGGYNEQFF	TGTGCCAGCGGAGGCTACAATGAGCAGTTCTTC
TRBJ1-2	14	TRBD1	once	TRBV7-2	CASSTTTGVTGYTF	TGTGCCAGCAGCACGACGACAGGGGTAACGGGCTACACCTTC
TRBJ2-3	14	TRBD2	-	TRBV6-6	CTLAGVTSTDTQYF	TGCACACTAGCGGGAGTAACTAGCACAGATACGCAGTATTTT
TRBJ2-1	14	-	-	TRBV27	CASSFPGLYNEQFF	TGTGCCAGCAGTTTCCCCGGACTGTACAATGAGCAGTTCTTC
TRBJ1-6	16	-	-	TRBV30	CAWSVPGTAYNSPLHF	TGTGCCTGGAGTGTACCAGGAACCGCTTATAATTCACCCCTCCACTTT
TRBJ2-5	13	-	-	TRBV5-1	CASSLDPAETQYF	TGCGCCAGCAGTTTGGACCCGGCGGAGACCCAGTACTTC
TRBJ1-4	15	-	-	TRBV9	CASSLSWGIGEKLFF	TGTGCCAGCAGCCTATCTTGGGGAATCGGTGAAAAACTGTTTTTT
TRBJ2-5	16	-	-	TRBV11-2	CASSPGVGGNSETQYF	TGTGCCAGCAGCCCCGGGGTAGGAGGCAACTCCGAGACCCAGTACTTC
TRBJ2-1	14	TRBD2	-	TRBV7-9	CASSLPSGINEQFF	TGTGCCAGCAGCTTGCCTAGCGGGATTAATGAGCAGTTCTTC
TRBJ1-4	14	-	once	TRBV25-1	CASTWGGINEKLFF	TGTGCCAGCACGTGGGGAGGGATTAATGAAAAACTGTTTTTT
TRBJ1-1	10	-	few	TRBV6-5	CAGIDTEAFF	TGTGCAGGGATTGACACTGAAGCTTTCTTT
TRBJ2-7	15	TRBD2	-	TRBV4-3	CASSQVAGEPYEQYF	TGCGCCAGCAGCCAAGTAGCGGGAGAACCTTACGAGCAGTACTTC
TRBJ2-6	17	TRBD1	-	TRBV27	CASSDRAPYPGANVLTF	TGTGCCAGCAGTGACAGGGCGCCCTACCCTGGGGCCAACGTCCTGACTTTC
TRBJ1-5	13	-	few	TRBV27	CASSFDKGQPQHF	TGTGCCAGCAGTTTCGACAAAGGTCAGCCCCAGCATTTT
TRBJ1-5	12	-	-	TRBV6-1	CASRPGNQPQHF	TGTGCCAGCAGGCCCGGAAATCAGCCCCAGCATTTT
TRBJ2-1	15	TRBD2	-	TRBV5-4	CASSTKLAGDNEQFF	TGTGCCAGCAGCACCAAACTAGCGGGGGATAATGAGCAGTTCTTC
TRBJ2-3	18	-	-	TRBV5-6	CASSLVEGRRRSTDTQYF	TGTGCCAGCAGCTTGGTGGAGGGAAGGCGGCGGAGCACAGATACGCAGTATTTT
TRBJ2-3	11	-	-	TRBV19	CASSNTDTQYF	TGTGCCAGTAGTAACACAGATACGCAGTATTTT
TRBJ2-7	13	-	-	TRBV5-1	CASSLGQQDEQYF	TGCGCCAGCAGCTTGGGGCAACAGGACGAGCAGTACTTC
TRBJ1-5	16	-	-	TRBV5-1	CASSGGRRGQGQPQHF	TGCGCCAGCAGCGGCGGGAGGAGGGGTCAGGGTCAGCCCCAGCATTTT
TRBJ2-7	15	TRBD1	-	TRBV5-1	CASSPQPGQVYEQYF	TGCGCCAGCAGCCCGCAGCCGGGACAGGTGTACGAGCAGTACTTC
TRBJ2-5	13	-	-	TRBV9	CASSVQGKETQYF	TGTGCCAGCAGCGTACAGGGGAAAGAGACCCAGTACTTC
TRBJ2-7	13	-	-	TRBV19	CASSIGSAYEQYF	TGTGCCAGTAGTATTGGCAGCGCCTACGAGCAGTACTTC
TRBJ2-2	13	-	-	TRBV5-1	CASSREGTGELFF	TGCGCCAGCAGCAGGGAAGGGACCGGGGAGCTGTTTTTT
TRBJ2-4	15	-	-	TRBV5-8	CASSPVPGAKNIQYF	TGTGCCAGCAGCCCTGTCCCAGGGGCCAAAAACATTCAGTACTTC
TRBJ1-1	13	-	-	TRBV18	CASSPTLNTEAFF	TGTGCCAGCTCACCGACCCTGAACACTGAAGCTTTCTTT
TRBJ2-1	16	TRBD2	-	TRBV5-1	CASSLLTSGGPNEQFF	TGCGCCAGCAGCCTCTTGACTAGCGGGGGCCCCAATGAGCAGTTCTTC
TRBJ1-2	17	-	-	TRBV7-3	CASSPRLGRGSNYGYTF	TGTGCCAGCAGCCCAAGATTAGGGCGCGGGTCTAACTATGGCTACACCTTC
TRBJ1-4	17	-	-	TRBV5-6	CASSIFWRAATNEKLFF	TGTGCCAGCAGCATCTTTTGGAGGGCTGCAACTAATGAAAAACTGTTTTTT
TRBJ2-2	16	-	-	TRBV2	CASPGTSSRGTGELFF	TGTGCCAGCCCCGGGACATCCAGTCGCGGCACCGGGGAGCTGTTTTTT
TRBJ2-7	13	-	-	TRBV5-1	CASSLDGGYEQYF	TGCGCCAGCAGCTTGGACGGGGGCTACGAGCAGTACTTC
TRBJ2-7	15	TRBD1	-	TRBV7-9	CASSASRQGSYEQYF	TGTGCCAGCAGCGCAAGTCGACAGGGTTCCTACGAGCAGTACTTC
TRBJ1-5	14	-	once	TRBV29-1	CSVATGTENQPQHF	TGCAGCGTGGCGACCGGGACGGAAAATCAGCCCCAGCATTTT
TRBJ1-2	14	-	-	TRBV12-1	CASSLWGFLYGYTF	TGTGCCAGCAGCTTATGGGGGTTCCTTTATGGCTACACCTTC
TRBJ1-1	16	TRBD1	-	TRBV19	CASTGAQGRPLRGTFF	TGTGCCAGTACGGGGGCACAGGGGAGACCCTTACGGGGTACTTTCTTT
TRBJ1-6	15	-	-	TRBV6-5	CASSGSGILGSPLHF	TGTGCCAGCAGTGGTTCAGGCATCTTGGGTTCACCCCTCCACTTT